This is a list of T cell receptor beta chains from one sample in a study of blood T cell repertoires in COVID-19. Repertoires were generated with immunoSEQ multiplex PCR, while TCRdb's copy carries only in-frame clones and drops some. The sample carries roughly 280,000 clones, around 84% recorded once. Sequenced input: peripheral blood. These receptors were obtained from a man aged 60-69 years with acute or convalescent COVID-19. Each CDR3 is given with its conserved first and last residue. A D gene is named only where the DNA matches it firmly. A clone size is listed for some rows: how often the clone was seen (once, few, many), or a class if it is expanded.

d_call	clone_size	v_call	j_call	cdr3_aa	cdr3_nt
TRBD1	NA	TRBV19	TRBJ1-4	CASSSWTGANEKLFF	TGTGCCAGTAGTTCCTGGACAGGGGCTAATGAAAAACTGTTTTTT
NA	NA	TRBV5-1	TRBJ2-2	CASTPGLTNTGELFF	TGCGCCAGCACCCCTGGACTTACGAACACCGGGGAGCTGTTTTTT
NA	NA	TRBV6-4	TRBJ2-1	CASSEHQGVAEQFF	TGTGCCAGCAGTGAGCATCAAGGGGTGGCTGAGCAGTTCTTC
NA	NA	TRBV6-5	TRBJ2-3	CASTDSSSTDTQYF	TGTGCCAGCACGGACAGTTCTAGCACAGATACGCAGTATTTT
NA	NA	TRBV18	TRBJ2-5	CASSELLQETQYF	TGTGCCAGCTCCGAACTGCTCCAAGAGACCCAGTACTTC
TRBD1	once	TRBV5-8	TRBJ1-1	CASSLGTGALRRAFF	TGTGCCAGCAGCCTGGGGACAGGGGCGCTTCGACGGGCTTTCTTT
TRBD2	NA	TRBV10-3	TRBJ2-7	CAISESVLAGGGYEQYF	TGTGCCATCAGTGAGTCTGTTCTAGCGGGGGGAGGCTACGAGCAGTACTTC
TRBD2	once	TRBV27	TRBJ2-7	CASRKAGTRTSEQYF	TGTGCCAGCAGGAAAGCCGGGACTAGGACGTCCGAGCAGTACTTC
TRBD1	NA	TRBV19	TRBJ1-5	CASKYDRANQPQHF	TGTGCCAGTAAGTACGACAGGGCCAATCAGCCCCAGCATTTT
TRBD1	NA	TRBV7-9	TRBJ1-1	CASSLSTGGFTEAFF	TGTGCCAGCAGCTTATCCACAGGGGGCTTCACTGAAGCTTTCTTT
TRBD1	NA	TRBV6-2/TRBV6-3	TRBJ2-5	CASSGQGARTQETQYF	TGTGCCAGCAGCGGACAGGGGGCACGTACCCAAGAGACCCAGTACTTC
NA	NA	TRBV28	TRBJ1-5	CASSPLSQPQHF	TGTGCCAGCAGTCCCCTTTCTCAGCCCCAGCATTTT
NA	NA	TRBV18	TRBJ2-1	CASSPGQGPYNEQFF	TGTGCCAGCTCACCAGGTCAGGGCCCCTACAATGAGCAGTTCTTC
TRBD1	NA	TRBV28	TRBJ2-7	CASRATGTGPYEQYF	TGTGCCAGCAGGGCGACCGGGACAGGCCCCTACGAGCAGTACTTC
TRBD2	NA	TRBV19	TRBJ2-5	CASRRGSAGQETQYF	TGTGCCAGCCGCCGCGGGAGTGCGGGCCAAGAGACCCAGTACTTC
NA	NA	TRBV18	TRBJ2-3	CASSPGQTDTQYF	TGTGCCAGCTCACCCGGACAGACAGATACGCAGTATTTT
TRBD1	NA	TRBV6-5	TRBJ1-5	CASSYTGQGGQPQHF	TGTGCCAGCAGTTACACGGGACAGGGTGGACAGCCCCAGCATTTT
NA	NA	TRBV2	TRBJ1-4	CASSLAGGYATNEKLFF	TGTGCCAGCAGCCTCGCAGGAGGATATGCAACTAATGAAAAACTGTTTTTT
NA	NA	TRBV5-1	TRBJ2-1	CASSLQTVARSYNEQFF	TGCGCCAGCAGCCTACAGACAGTGGCCCGCTCCTACAATGAGCAGTTCTTC
NA	NA	TRBV11-2	TRBJ1-4	CASSFAPVALTREKLFF	TGTGCCAGCAGCTTTGCTCCGGTGGCCCTAACGAGGGAAAAACTGTTTTTT
TRBD1	NA	TRBV13	TRBJ1-5	CASSIGQGLGQPQHF	TGTGCCAGCAGCATCGGACAGGGCCTAGGTCAGCCCCAGCATTTT
NA	NA	TRBV5-4	TRBJ2-6	CASSTGDGDSGANVLTF	TGTGCCAGCAGCACGGGGGACGGGGACTCTGGGGCCAACGTCCTGACTTTC
NA	NA	TRBV29-1	TRBJ1-4	CSVAGATNEKLFF	TGCAGCGTTGCCGGGGCAACTAATGAAAAACTGTTTTTT
TRBD2	NA	TRBV7-2	TRBJ2-1	CASSSSGGAINEQFF	TGTGCCAGCAGCTCCAGCGGGGGGGCCATAAATGAGCAGTTCTTC
NA	NA	TRBV13	TRBJ1-2	CASSRGPNGYTF	TGTGCCAGCAGCCGAGGTCCCAATGGCTACACCTTC
NA	NA	TRBV5-1	TRBJ2-3	CASSRDSGSTDTQYF	TGCGCCAGCAGTCGTGACTCGGGGTCGACAGATACGCAGTATTTT
NA	NA	TRBV18	TRBJ1-5	CASSPPGGSGNQPQHF	TGTGCCAGCTCACCACCGGGGGGGTCCGGGAATCAGCCCCAGCATTTT
TRBD1	NA	TRBV3-1/TRBV3-2	TRBJ1-6	CASSLQGGRNSPLHF	TGTGCCAGCAGCCTACAAGGGGGCAGGAATTCACCCCTCCACTTT
NA	NA	TRBV5-5	TRBJ1-2	CASSSLGQSALPSNYGYTF	TGTGCCAGCAGCTCCCTTGGACAGAGCGCGCTACCATCTAACTATGGCTACACCTTC
NA	NA	TRBV7-2	TRBJ2-7	CASSFTTGFYEQYF	TGTGCCAGCAGCTTCACGACAGGATTCTACGAGCAGTACTTC
NA	NA	TRBV19	TRBJ1-1	CASSIPMNTEAFF	TGTGCCAGTAGTATACCCATGAACACTGAAGCTTTCTTT
NA	NA	TRBV1	TRBJ2-1	CTSSPWTSGDYNEQFF	TGCACCAGCAGCCCGTGGACTAGCGGGGACTACAATGAGCAGTTCTTC
NA	NA	TRBV7-8	TRBJ1-1	CASSSRRHTEAFF	TGTGCCAGCAGCTCGCGGCGGCACACTGAAGCTTTCTTT
TRBD1	NA	TRBV15	TRBJ2-7	CATSRDSGDRVYEQYF	TGTGCCACCAGCAGAGACTCTGGGGACAGGGTCTACGAGCAGTACTTC
NA	NA	TRBV5-1	TRBJ1-6	CASSLNLGNNSPLHF	TGCGCCAGCAGCCTGAATTTGGGCAATAATTCACCCCTCCACTTT
NA	NA	TRBV11-2	TRBJ2-3	CASSLFLRESTDTQYF	TGTGCCAGCAGCTTATTTCTACGGGAGAGCACAGATACGCAGTATTTT
TRBD1	NA	TRBV3-1/TRBV3-2	TRBJ1-5	CASSQGKGRQGKFYQPQHF	TGTGCCAGCAGCCAAGGAAAGGGGAGACAGGGGAAATTCTATCAGCCCCAGCATTTT
NA	NA	TRBV6-1	TRBJ2-2	CASSEQGGTGELFF	TGTGCCAGCAGTGAACAGGGAGGCACCGGGGAGCTGTTTTTT
NA	NA	TRBV13	TRBJ2-3	CASTRLGATDTQYF	TGTGCCAGCACGCGACTGGGGGCGACAGATACGCAGTATTTT
NA	once	TRBV6-2/TRBV6-3	TRBJ2-7	CASSYESVGLIYEQYF	TGTGCCAGCAGTTACGAGTCCGTGGGACTGATCTACGAGCAGTACTTC
NA	NA	TRBV6-5	TRBJ2-3	CASSYNLDTQYF	TGTGCCAGCAGTTATAATCTAGATACGCAGTATTTT
NA	NA	TRBV7-2	TRBJ2-7	CASSQGQYEQYF	TGTGCCAGCAGCCAAGGACAGTACGAGCAGTACTTC
TRBD2	NA	TRBV7-3	TRBJ2-3	CASSLSSGGPTDTQYF	TGTGCCAGCAGCTTAAGTAGCGGGGGGCCCACAGATACGCAGTATTTT
NA	once	TRBV14	TRBJ2-7	CASSQRRGTEDYEQYF	TGTGCCAGCAGCCAACGGAGGGGGACAGAGGACTACGAGCAGTACTTC
NA	once	TRBV6-5	TRBJ1-1	CASRVGWGDTEAFF	TGTGCCAGCAGGGTTGGCTGGGGGGACACTGAAGCTTTCTTT
NA	NA	TRBV3-1/TRBV3-2	TRBJ2-3	CASGTRGLSTDTQYF	TGTGCCAGCGGAACTAGAGGGCTGAGCACAGATACGCAGTATTTT
TRBD1	NA	TRBV19	TRBJ1-5	CASSILGTAYSNQPQHF	TGTGCCAGTAGTATATTAGGGACAGCTTATAGCAATCAGCCCCAGCATTTT
TRBD1	once	TRBV13	TRBJ1-2	CASSPGTGSGYTF	TGTGCCAGCAGCCCCGGGACAGGGAGTGGCTACACCTTC
TRBD1	NA	TRBV5-1	TRBJ1-1	CASSPPQGANTEAFF	TGCGCCAGCAGCCCCCCACAGGGGGCGAACACTGAAGCTTTCTTT
NA	NA	TRBV11-2	TRBJ1-1	CASSLVGVGNTEAFF	TGTGCCAGCAGCTTAGTAGGAGTCGGGAACACTGAAGCTTTCTTT
NA	NA	TRBV4-2	TRBJ2-3	CASSPDPTGRGDTQYF	TGTGCCAGCAGCCCCGATCCAACAGGGAGGGGGGATACGCAGTATTTT